This entry lists 23 T cell receptor beta chains sequenced from one sample in a study of blood T cell repertoires in COVID-19. TCRdb keeps only in-frame clones here, not all; method: immunoSEQ multiplex PCR. The repertoire includes 200,000 to 300,000 clones, roughly 88% of them detected once, and 0.7% sits in the top ten. The sequenced sample was peripheral blood. All receptors derive from a human donor in a cohort sampled during active COVID-19.

The chain uses TRBV19 and TRBJ2-3, with TRBD1 matching over 9 bases. The CDR3 length is 14 residues. V dropped 5 bases and J dropped 1; count of bases not matched to a gene: 1. Germline loops: CDR1 LNHDA, CDR2 SQIVND (reference sequence). The CDR3 DNA reads as TGTGCCAGTAGTCGGACAGGGGGCACAGATACGCAGTATTTT. Amino acid sequence: CASSRTGGTDTQYF.

The gene calls are TRBV6-1 and TRBJ1-1; D might be TRBD1 (5 bases). V was clipped by 0 bases and J by 5 bases, with 7 bases between them. The V gene's germline CDR1 is MNHNS and CDR2 SASEGT. This CDR3 is built from 13 residues. The CDR3 nucleotides read TGTGCCAGCAGTGAAGCAGGGGTGACTGAAGCTTTCTTT. It is translated as CASSEAGVTEAFF.

The chain couples TRBV29-1 to TRBJ1-3, with D maybe TRBD1 (6 bases). Germline CDR1 is SQVTM and CDR2 is ANQGSEA. V shed 5 bases and J shed 5 bases, with 13 bases lying between them. There are 13 residues in the CDR3. Written as DNA, the CDR3 is TGCAGCGTTCGTAGGGACATCAGAAACACCATATATTTT. It encodes CSVRRDIRNTIYF.

V usage is TRBV9 and J usage is TRBJ1-3; no definite D call. CDR3 length: 14 residues. Looked up from germline, CDR1 is SGDLS and CDR2 is YYNGEE. Trimming cost V 1 base and J 8 bases, with 13 bases left between them. The CDR3 region has the DNA TGTGCCAGCAGCGTACGGCTCGGCGGGGACACCATATATTTT. Translation gives CASSVRLGGDTIYF.

The J gene is TRBJ2-5, the V gene TRBV27, with 8 nucleotides matching TRBD1. This CDR3 has 17 amino acids. V lost 0 bases and J lost 1; bases outside the gene matches: 7. Germline assignment: CDR1 MNHEY and CDR2 SMNVEV (reference sequence). The CDR3 nucleotides are TGTGCCAGCAGTTTATCGCCAGGGGGCCAACCCCAAGAGACCCAGTACTTC. It is translated as CASSLSPGGQPQETQYF.

This sequence joins TRBV27 and TRBJ1-2; TRBD1 matches 9 bases. The V gene end was trimmed by 3 bases and the J gene end by 9 bases; junction bases not matched to a gene: 8. The CDR3 totals 14 residues. In germline, CDR1 is MNHEY, CDR2 SMNVEV (reference sequence). CDR3 in DNA: TGTGCCAGCAGTTTTAGGGGGACAGGGAGCCGCTACACCTTC. The encoded protein is CASSFRGTGSRYTF.

The rearrangement uses TRBV19 and TRBJ2-2, with a possible D match to TRBD2 (6 bases). CDR1 is LNHDA and CDR2 is SQIVND in the germline V gene (reference sequence). The CDR3 loop spans 14 amino acids. Trimming took 8 bases from V and 1 from J, leaving 11 bases between them. CDR3 region: CASGGGKNTGELFF. For the CDR3, the DNA is TGTGCCAGTGGAGGCGGGAAGAACACCGGGGAGCTGTTTTTT.

V and J are TRBV3-1 (or the pseudogene TRBV3-2) and TRBJ1-1, with 10 bases fitting TRBD1. Germline CDR1 reads LGHDT; CDR2 reads YNNKEL (reference sequence). With 8 bases clipped from V and 0 bases from J, the junction kept 9 bases outside the gene matches. The CDR3 is 16 amino acids. CDR3 amino acids: CASGGTGVTMNTEAFF. The CDR3 DNA follows: TGTGCCAGCGGAGGGACAGGGGTTACCATGAACACTGAAGCTTTCTTT.

V and J are TRBV2 and TRBJ2-7; D unclear. The V end was cut by 4 bases, the J end by 2 bases, with 6 bases between. The CDR3 spans 12 residues. The V gene's germline CDR1 is SNHLY and CDR2 FYNNEI. The CDR3 nucleotides read TGTGCCAGCAGTGTTTCGGCCTACGAGCAGTACTTC. Translation: CASSVSAYEQYF. The complete variable domain, with remaining parts taken from reference TRBV2 and TRBJ2-7, reads EPEVTQTPSHQVTQMGQEVILRCVPISNHLYFYWYRQILGQKVEFLVSFYNNEISEKSEIFDDQFSVERPDGSNFTLKIRSTKLEDSAMYFCASSVSAYEQYFGPGTRLTVT.

In DNA, the CDR3 is TGTGCCAGCAACGACAGGGATTCGGGCAATCAGCCCCAGCATTTT. It codes for CASNDRDSGNQPQHF. The V call is TRBV2, the J call TRBJ1-5; the match to TRBD1 covers 7 bases. J was trimmed by 2 bases and V by 7 bases; bases with no gene match: 8. CDR1 is SNHLY, CDR2 FYNNEI, per germline. CDR3 length: 15 residues. The full variable domain, rest sourced from reference TRBV2 and TRBJ1-5, is EPEVTQTPSHQVTQMGQEVILRCVPISNHLYFYWYRQILGQKVEFLVSFYNNEISEKSEIFDDQFSVERPDGSNFTLKIRSTKLEDSAMYFCASNDRDSGNQPQHFGDGTRLSIL.

This CDR3 is CASRPQGAYQPQHF. Here the CDR3 DNA reads TGTGCCAGCAGGCCCCAGGGGGCTTACCAGCCCCAGCATTTT. The V gene is TRBV6-5, the J gene TRBJ1-5, with TRBD1 identical over 8 bases. CDR1 is MNHEY and CDR2 is SVGAGI in the germline V gene. The V gene end was trimmed by 6 bases and the J gene end by 7 bases; junction bases not matched to a gene: 8. This CDR3 has 14 residues.

The V call is TRBV2, the J call TRBJ1-2, with no clear D. The CDR3 consists of 21 residues. Germline CDR1 SNHLY, CDR2 FYNNEI. The V and J ends lost 0 bases and 2 bases respectively, with 28 bases between them. The CDR3 region is CASSEAVYKYEGKEGNYGYTF. As DNA, the CDR3 is TGTGCCAGCAGTGAAGCGGTATATAAGTATGAGGGAAAAGAGGGAAACTATGGCTACACCTTC.

About this clone itself: A read error may account for a junction end that differs from germline. This chain joins TRBV30 and TRBJ2-1; TRBD1 agrees at 8 bases. Per the germline V gene, CDR1 is GTSNPN and CDR2 is SVGIG (reference sequence). CDR3 length: 13 amino acids. DNA of the CDR3: TGTGCCTGGGGACAGGGTCTTTACAGTGAGCAGTTCTTC. Translating gives CAWGQGLYSEQFF.

The rearrangement uses TRBV30 and TRBJ2-3, with 10 bases identical to TRBD2. The CDR3 is made up of 17 amino acids. Trimming at V came to 2 bases and at J to 2 bases, leaving 10 bases not matched to a gene. Germline V gives CDR1 GTSNPN, CDR2 SVGIG (reference sequence). CDR3 sequence reads: CAWSKAGGPISTDTQYF. CDR3 DNA sequence: TGTGCCTGGAGTAAAGCGGGAGGGCCTATATCCACAGATACGCAGTATTTT.

The chain has TRBV28 and TRBJ2-6; 8 bases align to TRBD1. Germline-derived CDR1 and CDR2 are MDHEN and SYDVKM. This CDR3 has 15 residues. Trimming took 4 bases from V and 4 from J; bases not matched to a gene: 3. CDR3 sequence: CASSSTGVGANVLTF. CDR3 in DNA: TGTGCCAGCAGTTCGACAGGGGTCGGGGCCAACGTCCTGACTTTC.

The rearrangement links TRBV7-2 to TRBJ1-1, with D hard to call. Trimming took 5 bases from V and 7 from J, leaving 14 bases between them. CDR1 and CDR2 from the germline V gene are SGHTA and FQGNSA. This CDR3 is 13 amino acids long. Here the CDR3 reads CASSLLSVVEAFF. Here the CDR3 DNA reads TGTGCCAGCAGCCTCCTATCGGTAGTTGAAGCTTTCTTT.

This clone was picked up a small number of times. The J gene is TRBJ2-7, the V gene TRBV6-5, with a tentative D call TRBD1 (6 bases). Germline CDR1 MNHEY, CDR2 SVGAGI. Trimming cost V 8 bases and J 5 bases, with 22 bases left between them. This CDR3 has 15 amino acids. For the CDR3, the DNA is TGTGCCAGCCTGGGGACAACCTCCAGGCGCAACGAGCAGTACTTC. The encoded protein is CASLGTTSRRNEQYF.

The chain joins TRBV28 to TRBJ1-4, with 10 nucleotides matching TRBD1. The CDR3 contains 13 residues. V lost 4 bases, J lost 10 bases, and 3 bases stayed unmatched. The germline V gene has CDR1 MDHEN and CDR2 SYDVKM. The CDR3 reads CASSSGQGGKLFF. The CDR3 region has the DNA TGTGCCAGCAGTTCCGGACAGGGGGGAAAACTGTTTTTT.

This chain connects TRBV15 to TRBJ1-4; no reliable D call. The CDR3 contains 14 residues. CDR1 is LNHNV and CDR2 is YYDKDF in the germline V gene (reference sequence). V was shortened by 0 bases and J by 8 bases, with 10 bases between the two germline ends. DNA of the CDR3: TGTGCCACCAGCAGAGATCTGGCTGGCGAAAAACTGTTTTTT. Amino acid sequence: CATSRDLAGEKLFF.

The rearrangement joins TRBV24-1 to TRBJ1-2, with 7 bases matching TRBD1. The CDR3 is 15 residues long. Germline values: CDR1 KGHDR, CDR2 SFDVKD. The V gene end was trimmed by 4 bases and the J gene end by 3 bases; junction bases not matched to a gene: 7. The CDR3 DNA is TGTGCCACCAGTGAAGGGACAGCAAACGACTATGGCTACACCTTC. This gives the protein CATSEGTANDYGYTF.

The rearrangement joins TRBV15 to TRBJ2-7, with D perhaps TRBD1 (6 bases). The CDR3 consists of 17 residues. The germline V gene has CDR1 LNHNV and CDR2 YYDKDF (reference sequence). The ends were cut back, 0 bases at V and 0 bases at J, with 15 bases in the middle. Here the CDR3 reads CATSREGDRFSSYEQYF. CDR3 sequence (DNA): TGTGCCACCAGCAGAGAGGGAGACAGGTTCAGCTCCTACGAGCAGTACTTC.

V gene TRBV25-1 combines with J gene TRBJ2-7; D gene uncertain. The CDR3 is 10 residues long. CDR1 and CDR2 from the germline V gene are MGHDK and SYGVNS. V shed 8 bases and J shed 6 bases, with 8 bases lying between them. CDR3 region: CASLGAEQYF. The CDR3 nucleotides read TGTGCCAGCTTGGGCGCCGAGCAGTACTTC.

The rearrangement joins TRBV2 to TRBJ1-5, with 8 bases lining up with TRBD1. After removal of 5 bases from V and 6 bases from J, the junction contained 9 bases not matched to a gene. Germline CDR1 SNHLY, CDR2 FYNNEI. The length of the CDR3 is 15 residues. CDR3 DNA sequence: TGTGCCAGCAGTAGCGAGACAGGGGAAGGTCAGCCCCAGCATTTT. It codes for CASSSETGEGQPQHF.